One and the same sample provided the 32 T cell receptor beta chains below, sequenced in a study of PD-1 blockade in classical Hodgkin lymphoma (dated by TCRdb to about 2020). Library creation used the immunoSEQ multiplex PCR assay. This is the immuneACCESS table as TCRdb keeps it, with only in-frame sequences that have V and J called. A part of the clones is gone; compared with another copy, unresolved V genes explain less than half, and the rest is unexplained. The sample profile shows roughly 90,000 clones; 81% of them were found once. Roughly 15% of the sample goes to the ten largest clones. This specimen's time point label, interpreted: cycle 2 day 1 (C2D1) of nivolumab. Every trial patient had relapsed following autologous stem cell transplantation, and prior brentuximab vedotin exposure was what differed among cohorts A, B and C. The sample here was peripheral blood mononuclear cells (PBMCs), taken before the second cycle of nivolumab. The receptors come from a human donor with classical Hodgkin lymphoma.

This clone was observed a few times. The rearrangement joins TRBV9 to TRBJ2-6; 9 bases agree with TRBD1. The CDR3 length is 18 residues. V was pared by 4 bases and J by 4 bases, with 12 bases of the junction left unmatched. Germline V gene sequence: CDR1 SGDLS, CDR2 YYNGEE. CDR3 loop: CASSPPGQGSSGANVLTF. The DNA for the CDR3 is TGTGCCAGCAGCCCACCGGGACAGGGTTCGTCCGGGGCCAACGTCCTGACTTTC.

The V gene is TRBV7-8, the J gene TRBJ1-2, with D possibly matching TRBD1 (5 bases). With 5 bases removed from V and 4 bases from J, the gap between germline ends came to 14 bases. The CDR3 length is 14 residues. Germline V gene data show CDR1 as SGHVS and CDR2 as FQNEAQ. CDR3 nucleotides: TGTGCCAGCAGCCCAGTGGTGGGGGTCTATGGCTACACCTTC. This gives the protein CASSPVVGVYGYTF.

V and J are TRBV5-5 and TRBJ2-2; D remains unclear. Trimming pared 5 bases from V and 1 base from J, leaving 12 bases between. This CDR3 contains 15 residues. Germline V CDR1 and CDR2: SGHKS, YYEKEE (reference sequence). The CDR3 loop is CASSYESGNTGELFF. DNA for the CDR3: TGTGCCAGCAGTTACGAGTCGGGGAACACCGGGGAGCTGTTTTTT.

The rearrangement links TRBV27 to TRBJ1-2, with D uncertain. Deletions cut 8 bases from V and 10 bases from J, with 23 bases between. Germline V gene sequence: CDR1 MNHEY, CDR2 SMNVEV (reference sequence). This CDR3 region has 14 residues. CDR3 nucleotide sequence: TGTGCCAGCCGTGACGGAGCTTTGACATTTGCCTACACCTTC. Protein: CASRDGALTFAYTF.

The chain links TRBV6-6 to TRBJ2-6; D is possibly TRBD2 (5 bases). V was trimmed by 6 bases and J by 0 bases, leaving 9 bases between them. CDR3 length: 15 amino acids. Germline V gene data show CDR1 as MNHNY and CDR2 as SVGAGI (reference sequence). The CDR3 reads CASRPRDSGANVLTF. The CDR3 DNA reads TGTGCCAGCAGGCCCCGGGACTCTGGGGCCAACGTCCTGACTTTC.

The chain uses TRBV29-1 and TRBJ2-1; possibly TRBD2 for D (5 bases). The CDR3 has 13 amino acids. V lost 3 bases, J lost 8 bases, and 14 bases lay in between. In germline, CDR1 is SQVTM, CDR2 ANQGSEA. CDR3 protein: CSVEDGKVDEQFF. CDR3 sequence (DNA): TGCAGCGTTGAGGACGGGAAGGTCGATGAGCAGTTCTTC.

The V gene is TRBV6-1, the J gene TRBJ1-1, with 8 positions matching TRBD1. In germline, CDR1 is MNHNS, CDR2 SASEGT. The CDR3 contains 15 residues. Trimming at V came to 4 bases and at J to 4 bases, leaving 8 bases not matched to a gene. CDR3 protein: CASSVKTGVSTEAFF. The CDR3 DNA reads as TGTGCCAGCAGTGTTAAGACAGGGGTTAGCACTGAAGCTTTCTTT.

The gene calls are TRBV15 and TRBJ2-6; possibly TRBD1 for D (6 bases). CDR1 is LNHNV, CDR2 YYDKDF, per germline (reference sequence). The germline V and J ends were trimmed by 1 base and 4 bases, with 17 bases remaining between them. There are 18 residues in the CDR3. The CDR3 spells CATSRGQGKAAGANVLTF. The DNA of the CDR3 is TGTGCCACCAGCAGAGGGCAGGGGAAGGCGGCGGGGGCCAACGTCCTGACTTTC.

This clone was detected ten times or more. The genes are TRBV10-3 and TRBJ2-5; 9 bases match TRBD2. Germline V gives CDR1 ENHRY, CDR2 SYGVKD. V gave up 3 bases and J gave up 4 bases; unmatched junction bases: 9. This CDR3 contains 16 residues. The chain's CDR3 is CAISDMGLADGETQYF. Written as DNA, the CDR3 is TGTGCCATCAGTGACATGGGACTAGCTGACGGAGAGACCCAGTACTTC.

The chain recombines TRBV7-2 with TRBJ1-4; D unresolved. CDR3 length: 15 residues. The V gene lost 6 bases and the J gene lost 0 bases, with 11 bases spanning the gap. The V gene's germline CDR1 is SGHTA and CDR2 FQGNSA. The CDR3 spells CASSAQAATNEKLFF. As DNA, the CDR3 is TGTGCCAGCAGTGCGCAGGCAGCAACTAATGAAAAACTGTTTTTT.

This clone showed up just once. The V gene is TRBV6-5, the J gene TRBJ2-7, with D possibly matching TRBD1 (6 bases). The V and J ends lost 2 bases and 5 bases respectively, with 19 bases between them. Germline lookup yields CDR1 MNHEY and CDR2 SVGAGI. The CDR3 loop spans 16 amino acids. DNA for the CDR3: TGTGCCAGCAGTTACCTGTCAGGGGCAACTTCCGACGAGCAGTACTTC. It encodes CASSYLSGATSDEQYF.

V usage is TRBV2 and J usage is TRBJ2-7, with TRBD2 matching over 11 bases. The ends lost 3 bases at V and 6 bases at J; junction bases unmatched: 19. This CDR3 spans 19 amino acids. CDR1 and CDR2 (germline): SNHLY, FYNNEI. This chain's CDR3 is CASSDQGTSGGIFTGEQYF. Written as DNA, the CDR3 is TGTGCCAGCAGTGACCAGGGGACTAGCGGTGGGATATTCACGGGCGAGCAGTACTTC.

The V gene is TRBV29-1, the J gene TRBJ2-7; 7 bases are a match to TRBD1. Germline V lookup: CDR1 SQVTM, CDR2 ANQGSEA. V was pared by 4 bases and J by 3 bases, with 6 bases of the junction left unmatched. The CDR3 covers 13 residues. CDR3 bases: TGCAGCGTTGCCCGGGACAGAAGCTACGAGCAGTACTTC. It encodes CSVARDRSYEQYF.

J is TRBJ2-2 and V is TRBV7-9; D is possibly TRBD2 (6 bases). This CDR3 has 14 amino acids. The germline V and J ends were trimmed by 4 bases and 5 bases, with 11 bases remaining between them. CDR1 and CDR2 from the germline V gene are SEHNR and FQNEAQ (reference sequence). In nucleotides, the CDR3 is TGTGCCAGCAGCTCATTCGGGAGAACCGGGGAGCTGTTTTTT. It codes for CASSSFGRTGELFF.

This sequence joins TRBV30 and TRBJ2-5; a weak D match, TRBD2 (6 bases). CDR1 and CDR2 from the germline V gene are GTSNPN and SVGIG (reference sequence). V lost 0 bases and J 2 bases, leaving 13 bases between the germline ends. This CDR3 has 15 amino acids. CDR3 sequence: CAWSVPGSSQETQYF. CDR3 coding DNA: TGTGCCTGGAGTGTACCCGGGAGTAGTCAAGAGACCCAGTACTTC. Full variable domain (remainder filled in from reference TRBV30 and TRBJ2-5): SQTIHQWPATLVQPVGSPLSLECTVEGTSNPNLYWYRQAAGRGLQLLFYSVGIGQISSEVPQNLSASRPQDRQFILSSKKLLLSDSGFYLCAWSVPGSSQETQYFGPGTRLLVL.

Points on this clone: The junction and the germline gene differ at one end; a read error may be behind it. The chain employs TRBV9 and TRBJ1-1, with 10 bases that match TRBD1. CDR1 is SGDLS and CDR2 is YYNGEE in the germline V gene. There are 17 residues in the CDR3. The CDR3 is CVSSVATGGEVWTEAFF. DNA for the CDR3: TGTGTCAGCAGCGTGGCGACAGGGGGCGAAGTATGGACTGAAGCTTTCTTT.

This clone was seen a handful of times. The chain joins TRBV4-3 to TRBJ1-2, with 8 positions matching TRBD1. This CDR3 comprises 16 residues. Germline V lookup: CDR1 LGHNA, CDR2 YSLEER. V shed 4 bases, J shed 2 bases, and the junction held 9 bases outside the gene matches. The CDR3, as DNA: TGCGCCAGCAGCCTAGATACCGGGACAGGCAACTATGGCTACACCTTC. Its translation: CASSLDTGTGNYGYTF.

The chain is built from TRBV2 and TRBJ1-2; the D gene is possibly TRBD1 (5 bases). Trimming took off 8 bases at V and 8 bases at J, with 15 bases between the two ends. CDR1 SNHLY and CDR2 FYNNEI come from the germline V gene. The CDR3 has 12 residues. CDR3 amino acids: CASQGAREGYTF. CDR3 DNA sequence: TGTGCCAGCCAAGGGGCCCGGGAAGGCTACACCTTC.

The chain employs TRBV5-5 and TRBJ2-2; tentative D call: TRBD1 (5 bases). CDR3 length: 16 residues. With 4 bases removed from V and 1 base from J, the gap between germline ends came to 14 bases. Germline assignment: CDR1 SGHKS and CDR2 YYEKEE (reference sequence). CDR3 DNA sequence: TGTGCCAGCAGCCTCTATCAGGGTTTGAACACCGGGGAGCTGTTTTTT. Protein sequence: CASSLYQGLNTGELFF.

V usage is TRBV6-5 and J usage is TRBJ1-5; 7 bases map to TRBD1. Germline trimming cut 4 bases from V and 3 bases from J; bases unmatched to any gene: 3. Germline V gene sequence: CDR1 MNHEY, CDR2 SVGAGI. The CDR3 contains 14 residues. The CDR3 reads CASSSGQNNQPQHF. DNA for the CDR3: TGTGCCAGCAGTTCGGGACAGAACAATCAGCCCCAGCATTTT.

The CDR3 sequence: CASSTDGGKEKLFF. The CDR3 DNA is TGCGCCAGCAGCACCGACGGGGGGAAAGAAAAACTGTTTTTT. V and J are TRBV5-1 and TRBJ1-4; TRBD1 is a possible D gene (5 bases). Germline CDR1 SGHRS, CDR2 YFSETQ. The CDR3 covers 14 residues. V lost 4 bases, J lost 8 bases, and 15 bases lay in between. The whole variable domain, remainder taken from reference TRBV5-1 and TRBJ1-4, is KAGVTQTPRYLIKTRGQQVTLSCSPISGHRSVSWYQQTPGQGLQFLFEYFSETQRNKGNFPGRFSGRQFSNSRSEMNVSTLELGDSALYLCASSTDGGKEKLFFGSGTQLSVL.

The rearrangement links TRBV5-1 to TRBJ2-7; a possible D gene is TRBD2 (5 bases). V was shortened by 2 bases and J by 3 bases, with 9 bases between the two germline ends. CDR1 is SGHRS and CDR2 is YFSETQ in the germline V gene. CDR3 length: 13 amino acids. As DNA, the CDR3 is TGCGCCAGCAGCTTCCCTGGGAGCTACGAGCAGTACTTC. Amino acid sequence: CASSFPGSYEQYF.

This clone has just one count. The chain recombines TRBV10-2 with TRBJ1-1, with 8 bases lining up with TRBD1. The CDR3 is 14 amino acids. J gave up 4 bases and V 5 bases, and 6 bases lay outside the gene matches. Germline loops: CDR1 WSHSY, CDR2 SAAADI. The CDR3 nucleotides are TGCGCCAGCAGTCCCTCTACAGGGGGCACTGAAGCTTTCTTT. Translating it yields CASSPSTGGTEAFF.

This clone showed up many times. The chain carries TRBV4-2 and TRBJ2-2; 9 nucleotides align to TRBD1. Germline values: CDR1 LGHNA, CDR2 YNFKEQ. J was trimmed by 4 bases and V by 3 bases; bases with no gene match: 3. The CDR3 contains 15 residues. This chain's CDR3 is CASSHGTGSTGELFF. The CDR3 DNA follows: TGTGCCAGCAGCCACGGGACAGGGAGCACCGGGGAGCTGTTTTTT.

The chain uses TRBV6-1 and TRBJ2-3, with 7 bases that match TRBD2. Germline V gene lookup returns CDR1 MNHNS and CDR2 SASEGT. The CDR3 covers 16 residues. Losses at the gene ends were 4 bases for V and 4 bases for J; bases not matched to a gene: 11. This CDR3 reads CASSVGTGGRSDTQYF. CDR3 DNA: TGTGCCAGCAGTGTTGGGACTGGCGGGAGATCAGATACGCAGTATTTT.

The V and J genes are TRBV4-1 and TRBJ1-4; D unresolved. Germline CDR1 reads MGHRA; CDR2 reads YSYEKL. CDR3 length: 14 amino acids. V was cut by 0 bases and J by 3 bases, with 5 bases left in between. CDR3 in DNA: TGCGCCAGCAGCCAAGATACTCCTAATGAAAAACTGTTTTTT. This translates into CASSQDTPNEKLFF.

The chain carries TRBV7-9 and TRBJ2-7; unclear D gene. Per the germline V gene, CDR1 is SEHNR and CDR2 is FQNEAQ (reference sequence). The CDR3 covers 11 residues. Trimming pared 3 bases from V and 5 bases from J, leaving 5 bases between. The chain's CDR3 is CASSLDHEQYF. CDR3 coding DNA: TGTGCCAGCAGCTTGGACCACGAGCAGTACTTC.

The V gene is TRBV28, the J gene TRBJ1-2; the D gene is possibly TRBD1 (6 bases). The CDR3 runs to 16 residues. V was clipped by 5 bases and J by 8 bases, with 24 bases between them. Germline V gene sequence: CDR1 MDHEN, CDR2 SYDVKM. The CDR3 protein is CASSDYRAGGQAGYTF. In DNA, the CDR3 is TGTGCCAGCAGTGATTACAGGGCAGGAGGTCAGGCGGGCTACACCTTC.

This sequence joins TRBV10-2 and TRBJ1-1; 7 positions match TRBD1. The CDR3 spans 15 residues. CDR1 and CDR2 from the germline V gene are WSHSY and SAAADI. The junction had 6 bases not matched to a gene; V was cut back by 3 bases and J by 2 bases. CDR3 in DNA: TGCGCCAGCAGTGAAAGAGGGACAGATAACACTGAAGCTTTCTTT. Protein: CASSERGTDNTEAFF.

In this sample, this clone turned up many times. This sequence joins TRBV6-5 and TRBJ1-2; TRBD1 is a possible D gene (6 bases). The CDR3 contains 13 residues. V shed 6 bases and J shed 1 base, with 9 bases lying between them. In germline, CDR1 is MNHEY, CDR2 SVGAGI. In DNA, the CDR3 is TGTGCCAGCAGCCGGACAGTTAACTATGGCTACACCTTC. This sequence encodes CASSRTVNYGYTF.

With respect to this clone: Other DNA sequences from this sample encode an identical CDR3 as well. The chain uses TRBV7-2 and TRBJ2-3; 7 positions match TRBD2. V was pared by 5 bases and J by 0 bases, with 8 bases of the junction left unmatched. CDR1 SGHTA and CDR2 FQGNSA come from the germline V gene. This CDR3 region has 16 residues. The CDR3 loop is CASSPRLAVSTDTQYF. DNA of the CDR3: TGTGCCAGCAGCCCCAGGCTAGCGGTTAGCACAGATACGCAGTATTTT.

V and J are TRBV12-5 and TRBJ2-1, with D possibly being TRBD1 (6 bases). From germline, CDR1 is LGHNT and CDR2 FRNRAP. This CDR3 region has 15 residues. Trimming pared 0 bases from V and 8 bases from J, leaving 14 bases between. The CDR3 here is CASGLVRQGSHEQFF. The CDR3 DNA reads TGTGCTAGTGGTTTGGTAAGGCAGGGGAGTCATGAGCAGTTCTTC.